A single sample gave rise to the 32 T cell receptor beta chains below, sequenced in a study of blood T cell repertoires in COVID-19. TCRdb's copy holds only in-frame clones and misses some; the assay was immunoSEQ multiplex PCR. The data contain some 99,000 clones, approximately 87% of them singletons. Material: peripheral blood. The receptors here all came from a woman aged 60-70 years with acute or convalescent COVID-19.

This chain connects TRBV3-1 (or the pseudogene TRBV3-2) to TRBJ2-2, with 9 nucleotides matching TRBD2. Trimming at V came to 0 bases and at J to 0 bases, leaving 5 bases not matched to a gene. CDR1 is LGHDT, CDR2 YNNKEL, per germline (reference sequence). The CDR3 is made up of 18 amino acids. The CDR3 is CASSQERASGANTGELFF. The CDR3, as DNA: TGTGCCAGCAGCCAAGAAAGGGCTAGCGGGGCGAACACCGGGGAGCTGTTTTTT.

CDR3 in DNA: TGTGCCAGCAGCTTGGGATCGGGTCAGCCCCAGCATTTT. Translating gives CASSLGSGQPQHF. The rearrangement joins TRBV5-6 to TRBJ1-5; no clear D gene. Germline CDR1 reads SGHDT; CDR2 reads YYEEEE. The germline V and J ends were trimmed by 0 bases and 6 bases, with 7 bases remaining between them. The CDR3 runs to 13 residues.

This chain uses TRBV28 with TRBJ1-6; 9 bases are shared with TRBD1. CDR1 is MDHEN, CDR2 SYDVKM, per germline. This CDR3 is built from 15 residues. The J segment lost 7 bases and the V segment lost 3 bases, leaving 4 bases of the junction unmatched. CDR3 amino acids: CASSLLGQGNSPLHF. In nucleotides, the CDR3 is TGTGCCAGCAGTTTGTTGGGACAGGGCAATTCACCCCTCCACTTT.

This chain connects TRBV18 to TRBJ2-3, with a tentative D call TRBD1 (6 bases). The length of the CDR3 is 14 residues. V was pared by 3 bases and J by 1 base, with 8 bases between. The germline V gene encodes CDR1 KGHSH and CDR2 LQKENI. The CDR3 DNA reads TGTGCCAGCTCACCTCGACAGGGCACAGATACGCAGTATTTT. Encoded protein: CASSPRQGTDTQYF.

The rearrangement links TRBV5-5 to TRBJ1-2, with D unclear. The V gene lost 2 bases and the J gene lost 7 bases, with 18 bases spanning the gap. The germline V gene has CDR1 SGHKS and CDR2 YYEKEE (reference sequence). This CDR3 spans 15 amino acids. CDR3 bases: TGTGCCAGCAGCTTAGGGAGAACTGCTCGAAGTGGCTACACCTTC. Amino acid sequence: CASSLGRTARSGYTF. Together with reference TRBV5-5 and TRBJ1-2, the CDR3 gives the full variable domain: DAGVTQSPTHLIKTRGQQVTLRCSPISGHKSVSWYQQVLGQGPQFIFQYYEKEERGRGNFPDRFSARQFPNYSSELNVNALLLGDSALYLCASSLGRTARSGYTFGSGTRLTVV.

The CDR3 is CASSYSKLAWNNEQFF. Written as DNA, the CDR3 is TGTGCCAGCAGTTACTCGAAATTAGCTTGGAACAATGAGCAGTTCTTC. The genes are TRBV6-5 and TRBJ2-1, with D unresolved. V was pared by 0 bases and J by 5 bases, with 14 bases between. Germline V gene data show CDR1 as MNHEY and CDR2 as SVGAGI. The CDR3 is 16 amino acids.

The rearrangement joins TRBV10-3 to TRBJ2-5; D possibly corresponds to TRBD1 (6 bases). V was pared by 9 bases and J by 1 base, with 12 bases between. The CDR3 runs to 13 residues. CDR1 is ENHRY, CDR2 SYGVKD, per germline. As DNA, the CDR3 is TGTGCCATTTGGTCAGGGGCCCAAGAGACCCAGTACTTC. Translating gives CAIWSGAQETQYF.

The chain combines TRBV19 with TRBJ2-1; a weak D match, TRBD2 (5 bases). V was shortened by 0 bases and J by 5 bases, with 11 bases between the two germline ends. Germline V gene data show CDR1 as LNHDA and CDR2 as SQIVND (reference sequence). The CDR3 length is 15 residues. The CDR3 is CASSIEPRGHNEQFF. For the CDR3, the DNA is TGTGCCAGTAGTATAGAGCCCCGAGGGCACAATGAGCAGTTCTTC.

The DNA of the CDR3 is TGCGCCAGCAGCTTGGCCGATGAGCAGTTCTTC. It encodes CASSLADEQFF. The chain recombines TRBV5-1 with TRBJ2-1, with unresolved D. Germline V lookup: CDR1 SGHRS, CDR2 YFSETQ. The CDR3 has 11 residues. The V end was cut by 0 bases, the J end by 8 bases, with 3 bases between.

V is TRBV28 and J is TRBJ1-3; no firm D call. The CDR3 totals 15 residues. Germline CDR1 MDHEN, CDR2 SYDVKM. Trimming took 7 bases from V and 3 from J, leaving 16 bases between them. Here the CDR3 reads CASTPREANGNTIYF. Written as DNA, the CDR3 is TGTGCCAGCACCCCTCGGGAGGCGAATGGAAACACCATATATTTT.

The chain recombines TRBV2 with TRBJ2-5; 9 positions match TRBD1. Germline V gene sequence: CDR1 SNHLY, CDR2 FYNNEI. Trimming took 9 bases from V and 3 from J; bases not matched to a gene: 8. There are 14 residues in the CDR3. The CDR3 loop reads CARGQGEVKETQYF. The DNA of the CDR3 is TGTGCCAGGGGACAGGGAGAAGTTAAAGAGACCCAGTACTTC.

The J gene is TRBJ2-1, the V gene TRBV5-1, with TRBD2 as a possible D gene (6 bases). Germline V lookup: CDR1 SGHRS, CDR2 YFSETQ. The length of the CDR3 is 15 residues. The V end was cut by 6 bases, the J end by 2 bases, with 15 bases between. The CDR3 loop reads CASTLFAGTYNEQFF. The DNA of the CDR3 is TGCGCCAGCACCCTTTTCGCGGGGACCTACAATGAGCAGTTCTTC.

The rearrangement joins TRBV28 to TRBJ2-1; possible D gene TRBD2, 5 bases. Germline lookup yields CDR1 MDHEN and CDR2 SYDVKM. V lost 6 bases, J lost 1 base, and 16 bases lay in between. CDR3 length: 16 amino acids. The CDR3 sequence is CASSQPTPGSYNEQFF. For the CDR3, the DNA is TGTGCCAGCAGCCAGCCGACCCCGGGATCCTACAATGAGCAGTTCTTC.

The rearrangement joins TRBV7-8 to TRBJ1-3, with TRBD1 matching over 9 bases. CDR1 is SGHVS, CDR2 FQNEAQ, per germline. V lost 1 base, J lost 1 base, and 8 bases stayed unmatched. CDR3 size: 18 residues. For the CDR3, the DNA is TGTGCCAGCAGCTTAGATGGGACAGGGTCAGGGTCTGGAAACACCATATATTTT. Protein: CASSLDGTGSGSGNTIYF.

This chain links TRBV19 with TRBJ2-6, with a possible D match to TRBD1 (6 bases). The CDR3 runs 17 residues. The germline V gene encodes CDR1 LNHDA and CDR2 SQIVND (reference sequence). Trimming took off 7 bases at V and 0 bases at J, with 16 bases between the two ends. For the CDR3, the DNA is TGTGCCAGTACGCGCTACTCAGGGGTCTCTGGGGCCAACGTCCTGACTTTC. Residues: CASTRYSGVSGANVLTF.

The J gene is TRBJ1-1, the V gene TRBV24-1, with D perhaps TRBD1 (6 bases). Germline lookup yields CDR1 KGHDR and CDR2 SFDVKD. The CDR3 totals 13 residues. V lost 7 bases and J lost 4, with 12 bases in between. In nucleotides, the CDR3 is TGTGCCACCAGCAGCCAGGGGTCCACTGAAGCTTTCTTT. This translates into CATSSQGSTEAFF.

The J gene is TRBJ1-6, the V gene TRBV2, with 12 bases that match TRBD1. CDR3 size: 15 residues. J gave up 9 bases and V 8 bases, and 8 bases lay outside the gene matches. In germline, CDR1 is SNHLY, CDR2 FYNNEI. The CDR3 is CASVGTGGRSSPLHF. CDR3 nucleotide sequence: TGTGCCAGCGTGGGGACAGGGGGCCGATCTTCACCCCTCCACTTT.

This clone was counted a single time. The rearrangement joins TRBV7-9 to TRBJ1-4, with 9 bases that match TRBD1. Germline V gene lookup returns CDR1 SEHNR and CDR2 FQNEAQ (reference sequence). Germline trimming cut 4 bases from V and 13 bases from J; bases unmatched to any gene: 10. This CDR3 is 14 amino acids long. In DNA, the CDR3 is TGTGCCAGCAGCTCCGACAGACAGGGGGGGCGACTGTTTTTT. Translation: CASSSDRQGGRLFF.

The CDR3 DNA sequence: TGTGCCAGCTCACCAAACAGGCCGAGCTCCTACGAGCAGTACTTC. It codes for CASSPNRPSSYEQYF. V gene TRBV18 combines with J gene TRBJ2-7, with D possibly matching TRBD1 (5 bases). Trimming took off 2 bases at V and 0 bases at J, with 11 bases between the two ends. The CDR3 is made up of 15 amino acids. Germline V gene lookup returns CDR1 KGHSH and CDR2 LQKENI.

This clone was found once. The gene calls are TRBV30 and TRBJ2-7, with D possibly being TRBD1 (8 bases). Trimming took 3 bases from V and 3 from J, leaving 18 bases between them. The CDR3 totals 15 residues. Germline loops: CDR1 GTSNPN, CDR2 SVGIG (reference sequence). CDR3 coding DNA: TGTGCCTGGAGGGCTGGACAGGGAGGGTTCTACGAGCAGTACTTC. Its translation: CAWRAGQGGFYEQYF. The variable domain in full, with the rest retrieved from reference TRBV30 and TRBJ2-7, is SQTIHQWPATLVQPVGSPLSLECTVEGTSNPNLYWYRQAAGRGLQLLFYSVGIGQISSEVPQNLSASRPQDRQFILSSKKLLLSDSGFYLCAWRAGQGGFYEQYFGPGTRLTVT.

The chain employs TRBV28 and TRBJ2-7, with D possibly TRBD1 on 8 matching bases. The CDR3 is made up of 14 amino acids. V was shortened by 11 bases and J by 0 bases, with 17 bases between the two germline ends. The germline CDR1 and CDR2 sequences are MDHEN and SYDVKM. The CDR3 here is CAGGGGQGSYEQYF. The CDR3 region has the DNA TGTGCCGGCGGGGGAGGACAGGGCTCCTACGAGCAGTACTTC.

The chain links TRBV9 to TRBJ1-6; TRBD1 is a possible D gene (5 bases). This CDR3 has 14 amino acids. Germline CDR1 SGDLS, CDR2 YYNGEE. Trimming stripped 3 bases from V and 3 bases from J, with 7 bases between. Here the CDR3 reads CASSAGLYNSPLHF. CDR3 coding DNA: TGTGCCAGCAGCGCGGGACTCTATAATTCACCCCTCCACTTT.

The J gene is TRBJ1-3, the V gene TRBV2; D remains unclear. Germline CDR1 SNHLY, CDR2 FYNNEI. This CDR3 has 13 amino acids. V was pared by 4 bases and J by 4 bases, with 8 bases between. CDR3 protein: CASSGFAGNTIYF. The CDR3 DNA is TGTGCCAGCAGTGGGTTCGCGGGAAACACCATATATTTT.

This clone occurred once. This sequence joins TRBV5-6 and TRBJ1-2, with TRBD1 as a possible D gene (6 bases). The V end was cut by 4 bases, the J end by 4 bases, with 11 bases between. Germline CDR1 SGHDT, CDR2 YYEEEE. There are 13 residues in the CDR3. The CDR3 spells CASSRQEIYGYTF. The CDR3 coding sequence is TGTGCCAGCAGCCGACAGGAGATCTATGGCTACACCTTC.

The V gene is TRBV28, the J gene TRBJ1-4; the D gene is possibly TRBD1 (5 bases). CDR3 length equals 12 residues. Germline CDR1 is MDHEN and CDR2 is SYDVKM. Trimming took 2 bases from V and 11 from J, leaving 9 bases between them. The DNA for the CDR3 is TGTGCCAGCAGTTTAATTGGGGCCAAACTGTTTTTT. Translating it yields CASSLIGAKLFF.

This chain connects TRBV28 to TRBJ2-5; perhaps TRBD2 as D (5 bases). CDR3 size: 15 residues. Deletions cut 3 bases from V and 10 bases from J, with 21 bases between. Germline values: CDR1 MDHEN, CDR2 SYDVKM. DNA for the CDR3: TGTGCCAGCAGTTTGAGCGAACTGGGCCGAGGGAACCAGTACTTC. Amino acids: CASSLSELGRGNQYF. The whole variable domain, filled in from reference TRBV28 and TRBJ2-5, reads DVKVTQSSRYLVKRTGEKVFLECVQDMDHENMFWYRQDPGLGLRLIYFSYDVKMKEKGDIPEGYSVSREKKERFSLILESASTNQTSMYLCASSLSELGRGNQYFGPGTRLLVL.

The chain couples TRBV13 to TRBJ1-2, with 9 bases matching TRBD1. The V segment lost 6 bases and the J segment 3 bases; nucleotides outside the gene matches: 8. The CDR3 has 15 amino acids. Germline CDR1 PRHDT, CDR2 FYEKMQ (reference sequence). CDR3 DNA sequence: TGTGCCAGCAGGGAACAGGGGGCGCCGGACTATGGCTACACCTTC. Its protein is CASREQGAPDYGYTF.

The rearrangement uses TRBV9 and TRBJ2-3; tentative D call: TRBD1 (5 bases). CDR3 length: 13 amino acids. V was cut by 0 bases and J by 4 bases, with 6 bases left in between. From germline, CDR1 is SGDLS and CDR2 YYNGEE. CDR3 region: CASSVGGSDTQYF. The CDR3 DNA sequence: TGTGCCAGCAGCGTAGGGGGCTCAGATACGCAGTATTTT.

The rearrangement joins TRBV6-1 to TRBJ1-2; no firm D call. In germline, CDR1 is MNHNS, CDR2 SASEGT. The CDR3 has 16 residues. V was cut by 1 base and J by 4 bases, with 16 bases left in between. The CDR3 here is CASSEVIGRSSYGYTF. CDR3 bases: TGTGCCAGCAGTGAAGTAATAGGGAGGTCCTCCTATGGCTACACCTTC.

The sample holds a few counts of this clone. The CDR3 region has the DNA TGTGCCAGCAGCTCACAACTCGACCTTGCTAGCGGGGGACCCCCATCCCAGTACTTC. Its translation: CASSSQLDLASGGPPSQYF. This rearrangement joins TRBV13 to TRBJ2-5; 10 bases map to TRBD2. Germline V CDR1 and CDR2: PRHDT, FYEKMQ (reference sequence). With V trimmed by 4 bases and J by 9 bases, 23 bases remained unmatched. The CDR3 consists of 19 residues.

The DNA of the CDR3 is TGTGCCACCAGCGAGGTTAATCAGCCCCAGCATTTT. Translated, it gives CATSEVNQPQHF. The J gene is TRBJ1-5, the V gene TRBV24-1, with D hard to call. Germline V gene lookup returns CDR1 KGHDR and CDR2 SFDVKD. This CDR3 has 12 amino acids. The V gene lost 7 bases and the J gene lost 4 bases, with 7 bases spanning the gap.

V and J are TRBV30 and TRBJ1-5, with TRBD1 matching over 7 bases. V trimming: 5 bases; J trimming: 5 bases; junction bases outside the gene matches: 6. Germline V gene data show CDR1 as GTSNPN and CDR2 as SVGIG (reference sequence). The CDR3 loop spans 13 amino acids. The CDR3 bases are TGTGCCTGGGGAAGACAGGGTGATCAGCCCCAGCATTTT. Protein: CAWGRQGDQPQHF.